The T cell receptor (beta chain) described here comes from a study of T-cell reconstitution after alpha-beta-depleted transplantation in children. Germline V lookup: CDR1 DFQATT, CDR2 SNEGSKA (reference sequence). The CDR3 has 15 residues. Trimming took 6 bases from V and 3 from J; bases not matched to a gene: 5. Molecular barcoding with unique molecular identifiers was used for the TCRbeta library. MiXCR was run by TCRdb on the PCR reads, yielding one entry per CDR3 protein. Seen here are around 700,000 distinct CDR3 sequences, over 10% observed once, and the top ten hold 0.75% to 0.85%. The TCR sequence derives from a girl aged 2-10 years with congenital amegakaryocytic thrombocytopenia, due to receive a stem cell transplant. V is TRBV20-1 and J is TRBJ2-1, with 13 bases matching TRBD2. Source: PBMCs, taken before TCRalphabeta/CD19-depleted stem cell transplant. This CDR3 reads CSAWTSGGNYNEQFF. The CDR3 nucleotides are TGCAGTGCCTGGACTAGCGGGGGAAACTACAATGAGCAGTTCTTC.